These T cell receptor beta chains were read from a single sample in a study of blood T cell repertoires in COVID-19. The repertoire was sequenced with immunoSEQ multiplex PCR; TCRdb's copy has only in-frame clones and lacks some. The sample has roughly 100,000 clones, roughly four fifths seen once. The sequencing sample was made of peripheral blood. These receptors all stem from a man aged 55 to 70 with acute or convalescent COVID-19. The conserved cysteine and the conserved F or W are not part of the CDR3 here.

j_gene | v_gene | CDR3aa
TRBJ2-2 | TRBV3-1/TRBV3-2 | ASSQQGSGELF
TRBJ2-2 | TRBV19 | ASSAYLGGANTGELF
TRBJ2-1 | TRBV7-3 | ASSVVLAGYNEQF
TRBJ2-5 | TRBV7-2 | ASSLEGPGLY
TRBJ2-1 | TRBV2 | ASSGRRSYNEQF
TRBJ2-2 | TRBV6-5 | ASSPAGANTGELF
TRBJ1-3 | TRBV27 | ASSLLGGAGNTIY
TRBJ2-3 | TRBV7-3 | ASSLGPRGGPGDTQY
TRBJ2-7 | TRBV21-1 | ASSGPGSIAYEQY
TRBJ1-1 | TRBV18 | ASSPRTGGINTEAF
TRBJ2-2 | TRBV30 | AWGGRTRGGELF
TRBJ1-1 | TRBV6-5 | ASVQLTASRVF
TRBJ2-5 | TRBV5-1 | ASSSGVEETQY
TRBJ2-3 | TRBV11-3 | ASSLGLITDTQY
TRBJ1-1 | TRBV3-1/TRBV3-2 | ASSHKAINSEAF
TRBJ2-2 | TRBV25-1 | ASSEQGTTGELF
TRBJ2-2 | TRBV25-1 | ASSPTSDRGRAGELF
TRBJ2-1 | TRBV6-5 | ASSLVGGGRV
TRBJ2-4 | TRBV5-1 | ASRTSGENIQY
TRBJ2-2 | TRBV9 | ASNDWGQTGELF
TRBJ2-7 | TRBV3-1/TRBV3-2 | ASSQDRGITSGEQY
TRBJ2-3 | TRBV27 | ASTKKWTGTDTQY
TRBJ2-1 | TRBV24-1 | ATSDPDRVGYNEQF
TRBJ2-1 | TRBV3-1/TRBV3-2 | ASSQDHQSSLGTGPF
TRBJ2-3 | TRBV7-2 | ASSLRRHTDTQY
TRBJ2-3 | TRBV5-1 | ASSSRDRITDTQY
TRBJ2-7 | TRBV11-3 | ASSKQGGYEQY
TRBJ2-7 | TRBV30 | AWIRGFQGEQY
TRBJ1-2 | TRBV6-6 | ARIRGSYGYT
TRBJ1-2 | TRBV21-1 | ASRTRQGAVGGYT
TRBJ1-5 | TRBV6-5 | ASSLQRQGEH
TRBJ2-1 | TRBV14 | ASSHIFLVSGRGGDEQF
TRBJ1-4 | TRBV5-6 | ASSFRTGTTNEKLF
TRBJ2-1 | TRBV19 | ASSIGGQGYNEQF
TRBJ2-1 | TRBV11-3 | ASSPRLAGGPYEQF
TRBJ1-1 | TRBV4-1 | ASSQVGQGGTEAF
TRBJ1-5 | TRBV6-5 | ASRQSAGNQPQH
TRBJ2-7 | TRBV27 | ASATDRSTYEQY
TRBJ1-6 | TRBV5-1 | ASSSTGTGALLH
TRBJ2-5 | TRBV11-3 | ASSLDGSVQETQY
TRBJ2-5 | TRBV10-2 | ASSEPWGDRGRETQY
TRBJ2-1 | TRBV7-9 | ASSPISLSVYNEQF
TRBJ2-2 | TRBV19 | ASSIGDRVIGELF
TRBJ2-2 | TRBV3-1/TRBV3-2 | ASISRGVPGELF
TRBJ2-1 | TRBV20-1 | SASEAGRVYNEQF
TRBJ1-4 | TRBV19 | ASSKGRGNEKLF